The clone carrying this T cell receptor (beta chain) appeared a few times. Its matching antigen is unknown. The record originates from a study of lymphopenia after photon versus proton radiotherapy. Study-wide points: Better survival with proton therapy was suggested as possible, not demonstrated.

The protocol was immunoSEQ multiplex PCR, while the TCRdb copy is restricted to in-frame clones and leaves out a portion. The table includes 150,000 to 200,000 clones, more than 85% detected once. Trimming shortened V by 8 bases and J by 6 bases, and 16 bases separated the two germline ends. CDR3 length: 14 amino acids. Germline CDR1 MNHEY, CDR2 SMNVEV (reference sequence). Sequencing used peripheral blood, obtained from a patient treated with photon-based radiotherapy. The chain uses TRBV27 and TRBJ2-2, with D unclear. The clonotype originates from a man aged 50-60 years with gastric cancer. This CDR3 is CASAPWLLAGELFF. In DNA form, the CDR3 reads TGTGCCAGCGCCCCGTGGTTGTTGGCCGGGGAGCTGTTTTTT.